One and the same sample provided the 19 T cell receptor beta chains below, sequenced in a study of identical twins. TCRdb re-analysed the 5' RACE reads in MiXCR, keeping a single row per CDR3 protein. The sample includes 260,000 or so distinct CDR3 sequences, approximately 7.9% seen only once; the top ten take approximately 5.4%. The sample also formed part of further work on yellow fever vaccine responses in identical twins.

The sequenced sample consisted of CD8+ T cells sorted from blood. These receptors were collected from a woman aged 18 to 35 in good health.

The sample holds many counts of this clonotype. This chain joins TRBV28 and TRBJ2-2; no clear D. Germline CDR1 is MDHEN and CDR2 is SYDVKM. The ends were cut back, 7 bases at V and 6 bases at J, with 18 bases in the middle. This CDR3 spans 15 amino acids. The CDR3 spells CASIGVAVGSGELFF. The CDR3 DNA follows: TGTGCCAGCATCGGCGTGGCAGTAGGATCCGGGGAGCTGTTTTTT.

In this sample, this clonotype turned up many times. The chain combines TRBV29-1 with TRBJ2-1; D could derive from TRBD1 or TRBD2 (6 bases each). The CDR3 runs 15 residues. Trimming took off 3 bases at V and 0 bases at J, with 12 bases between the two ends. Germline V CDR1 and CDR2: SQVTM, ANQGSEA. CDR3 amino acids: CSVDAGQSSYNEQFF. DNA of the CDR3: TGCAGCGTTGACGCGGGACAAAGCTCCTACAATGAGCAGTTCTTC.

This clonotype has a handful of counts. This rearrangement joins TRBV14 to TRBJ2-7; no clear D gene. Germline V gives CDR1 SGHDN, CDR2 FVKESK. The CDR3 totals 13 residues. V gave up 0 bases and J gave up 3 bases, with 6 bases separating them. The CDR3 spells CASSQDRRYEQYF. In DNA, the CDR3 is TGTGCCAGCAGCCAAGATCGGCGCTACGAGCAGTACTTC.

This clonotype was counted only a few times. Here the CDR3 reads CASSETGDDTEAFF. Here the CDR3 DNA reads TGTGCCAGCAGTGAGACAGGGGACGACACTGAAGCTTTCTTT. The chain links TRBV12-3 or TRBV12-4 to TRBJ1-1; 8 bases are a match to TRBD1. V trimming: 5 bases; J trimming: 3 bases; junction bases outside the gene matches: 5. The CDR3 loop spans 14 amino acids.

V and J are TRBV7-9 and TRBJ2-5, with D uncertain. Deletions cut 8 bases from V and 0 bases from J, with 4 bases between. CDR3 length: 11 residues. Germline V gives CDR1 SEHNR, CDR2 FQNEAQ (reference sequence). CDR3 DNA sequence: TGTGCCAGCGCTAACCAAGAGACCCAGTACTTC. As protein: CASANQETQYF.

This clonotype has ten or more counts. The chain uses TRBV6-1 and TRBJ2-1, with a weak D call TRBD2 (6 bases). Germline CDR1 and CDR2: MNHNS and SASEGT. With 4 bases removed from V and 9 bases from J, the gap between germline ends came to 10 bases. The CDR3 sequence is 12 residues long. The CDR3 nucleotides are TGTGCCAGCAGTGTCAGTAGCGGTGAGCAGTTCTTC. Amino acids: CASSVSSGEQFF.

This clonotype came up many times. CDR3 residues: CASNDYSTDTQYF. CDR3 in DNA: TGCGCCAGCAACGACTACAGCACAGATACGCAGTATTTT. The chain employs TRBV10-2 and TRBJ2-3; TRBD2 is a possible D gene (5 bases). This CDR3 has 13 residues. V lost 7 bases and J 0 bases, leaving 8 bases between the germline ends. Looked up from germline, CDR1 is WSHSY and CDR2 is SAAADI.

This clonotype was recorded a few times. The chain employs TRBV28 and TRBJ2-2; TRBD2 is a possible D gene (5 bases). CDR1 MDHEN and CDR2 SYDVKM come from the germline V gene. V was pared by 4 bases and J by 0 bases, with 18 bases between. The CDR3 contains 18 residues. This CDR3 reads CASSSPELHGTNTGELFF. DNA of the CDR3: TGTGCCAGCAGTTCCCCGGAACTTCACGGGACGAACACCGGGGAGCTGTTTTTT.

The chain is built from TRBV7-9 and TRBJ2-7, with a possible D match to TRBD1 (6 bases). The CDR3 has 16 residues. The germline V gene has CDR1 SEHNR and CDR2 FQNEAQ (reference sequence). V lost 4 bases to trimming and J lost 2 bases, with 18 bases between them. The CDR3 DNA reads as TGTGCCAGCAGCTCCACACGGGACAAAACAACCTACGAGCAGTACTTC. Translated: CASSSTRDKTTYEQYF. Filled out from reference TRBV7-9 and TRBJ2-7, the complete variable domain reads DTGVSQNPRHKITKRGQNVTFRCDPISEHNRLYWYRQTLGQGPEFLTYFQNEAQLEKSRLLSDRFSAERPKGSFSTLEIQRTEQGDSAMYLCASSSTRDKTTYEQYFGPGTRLTVT.

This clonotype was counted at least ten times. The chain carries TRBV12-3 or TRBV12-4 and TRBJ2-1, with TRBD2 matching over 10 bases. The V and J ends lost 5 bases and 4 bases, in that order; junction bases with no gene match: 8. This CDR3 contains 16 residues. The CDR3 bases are TGTGCCAGCAGTCCCCCTAGCGGGAGATTGTACAATGAGCAGTTCTTC. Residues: CASSPPSGRLYNEQFF.

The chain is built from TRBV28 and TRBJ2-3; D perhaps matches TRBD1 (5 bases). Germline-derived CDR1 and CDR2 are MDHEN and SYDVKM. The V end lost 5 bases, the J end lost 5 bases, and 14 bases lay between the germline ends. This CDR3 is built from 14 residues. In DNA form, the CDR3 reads TGTGCCAGCAGTCCATACCCCAGGGAAGATACGCAGTATTTT. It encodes CASSPYPREDTQYF.

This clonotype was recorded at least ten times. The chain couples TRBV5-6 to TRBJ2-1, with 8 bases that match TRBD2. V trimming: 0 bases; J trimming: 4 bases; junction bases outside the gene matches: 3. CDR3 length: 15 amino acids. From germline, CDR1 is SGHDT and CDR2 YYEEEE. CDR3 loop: CASSLDGTRYNEQFF. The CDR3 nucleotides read TGTGCCAGCAGCTTGGACGGGACTAGATACAATGAGCAGTTCTTC.

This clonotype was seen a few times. CDR3 DNA: TGTGCCACCAGCAGAGATGGGCTAGCGGGGTACACAGATACGCAGTATTTT. This encodes CATSRDGLAGYTDTQYF. The chain uses TRBV15 and TRBJ2-3; the match to TRBD2 covers 9 bases. Germline lookup yields CDR1 LNHNV and CDR2 YYDKDF (reference sequence). The length of the CDR3 is 17 residues. The V gene end was trimmed by 0 bases and the J gene end by 2 bases; junction bases not matched to a gene: 6.

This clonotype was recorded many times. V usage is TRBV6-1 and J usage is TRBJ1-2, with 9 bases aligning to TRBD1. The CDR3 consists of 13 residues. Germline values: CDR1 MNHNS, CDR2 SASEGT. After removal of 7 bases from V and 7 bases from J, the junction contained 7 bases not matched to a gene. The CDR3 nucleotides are TGTGCCAGCAACCACAGGGGGCTGTGTGGCTACACCTTC. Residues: CASNHRGLCGYTF.

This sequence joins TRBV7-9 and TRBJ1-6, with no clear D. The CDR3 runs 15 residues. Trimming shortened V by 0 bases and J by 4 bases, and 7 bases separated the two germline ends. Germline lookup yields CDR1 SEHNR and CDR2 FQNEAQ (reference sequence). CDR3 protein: CASSLALEYNSPLHF. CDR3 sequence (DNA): TGTGCCAGCAGCTTAGCGTTGGAATATAATTCACCCCTCCACTTT.

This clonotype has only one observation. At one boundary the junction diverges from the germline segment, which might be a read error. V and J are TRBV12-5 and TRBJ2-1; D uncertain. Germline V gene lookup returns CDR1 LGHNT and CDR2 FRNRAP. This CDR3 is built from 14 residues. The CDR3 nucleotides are TGTGCTAGTGGGTCGGCGGTGGCCTACAGTGAGCAGTTCTTC. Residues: CASGSAVAYSEQFF.

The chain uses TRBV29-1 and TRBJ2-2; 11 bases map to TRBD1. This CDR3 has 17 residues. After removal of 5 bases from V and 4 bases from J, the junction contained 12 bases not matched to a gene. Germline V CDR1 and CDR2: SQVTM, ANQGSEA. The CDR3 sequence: CSVTLSDRGRTTGELFF. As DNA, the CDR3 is TGCAGCGTTACCCTCTCGGACAGGGGGCGGACCACCGGGGAGCTGTTTTTT.

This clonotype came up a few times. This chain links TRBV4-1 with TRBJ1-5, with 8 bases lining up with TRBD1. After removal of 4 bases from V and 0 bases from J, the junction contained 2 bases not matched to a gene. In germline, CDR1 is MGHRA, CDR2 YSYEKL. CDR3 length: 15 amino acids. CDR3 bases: TGCGCCAGCAGCCTACAGGGGGATAGCAATCAGCCCCAGCATTTT. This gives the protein CASSLQGDSNQPQHF.

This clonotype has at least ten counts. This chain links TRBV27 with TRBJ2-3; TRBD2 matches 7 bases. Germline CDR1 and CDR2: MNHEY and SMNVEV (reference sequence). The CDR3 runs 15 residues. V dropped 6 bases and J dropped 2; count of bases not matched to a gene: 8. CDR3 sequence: CASSLAGANTDTQYF. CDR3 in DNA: TGTGCCAGCAGCCTTGCGGGAGCGAACACAGATACGCAGTATTTT.